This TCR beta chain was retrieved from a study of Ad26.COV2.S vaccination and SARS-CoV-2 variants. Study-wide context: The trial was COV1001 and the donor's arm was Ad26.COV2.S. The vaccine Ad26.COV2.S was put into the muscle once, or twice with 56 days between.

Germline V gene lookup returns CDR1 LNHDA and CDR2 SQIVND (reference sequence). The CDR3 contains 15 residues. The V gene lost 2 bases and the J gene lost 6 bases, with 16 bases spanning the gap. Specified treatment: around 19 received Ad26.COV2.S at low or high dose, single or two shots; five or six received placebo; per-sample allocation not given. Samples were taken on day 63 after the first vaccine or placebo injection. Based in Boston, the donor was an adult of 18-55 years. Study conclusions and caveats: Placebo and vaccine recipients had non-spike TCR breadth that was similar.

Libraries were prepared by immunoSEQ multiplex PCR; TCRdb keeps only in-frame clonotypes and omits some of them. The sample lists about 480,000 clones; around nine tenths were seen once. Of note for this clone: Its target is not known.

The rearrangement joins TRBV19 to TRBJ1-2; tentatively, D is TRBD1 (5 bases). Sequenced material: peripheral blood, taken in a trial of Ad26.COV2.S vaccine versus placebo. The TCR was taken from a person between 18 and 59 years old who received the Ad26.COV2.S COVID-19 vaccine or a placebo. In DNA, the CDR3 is TGTGCCAGTAGTATACCACCCTCGGGGCCCAATGGCTACACCTTC. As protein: CASSIPPSGPNGYTF.